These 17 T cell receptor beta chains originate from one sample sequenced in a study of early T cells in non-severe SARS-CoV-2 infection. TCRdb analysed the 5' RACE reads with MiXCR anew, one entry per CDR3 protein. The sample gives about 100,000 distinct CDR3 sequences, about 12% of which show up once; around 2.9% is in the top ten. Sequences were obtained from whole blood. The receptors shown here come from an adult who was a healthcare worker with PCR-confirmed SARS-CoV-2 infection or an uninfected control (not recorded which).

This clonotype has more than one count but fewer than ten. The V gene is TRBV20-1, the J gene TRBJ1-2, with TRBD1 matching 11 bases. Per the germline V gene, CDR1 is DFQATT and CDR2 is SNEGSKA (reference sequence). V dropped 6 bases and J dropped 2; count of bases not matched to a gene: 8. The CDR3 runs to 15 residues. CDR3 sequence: CSAPGQGVVNYGYTF. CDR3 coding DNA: TGCAGTGCCCCGGGACAGGGGGTTGTGAACTATGGCTACACCTTC.

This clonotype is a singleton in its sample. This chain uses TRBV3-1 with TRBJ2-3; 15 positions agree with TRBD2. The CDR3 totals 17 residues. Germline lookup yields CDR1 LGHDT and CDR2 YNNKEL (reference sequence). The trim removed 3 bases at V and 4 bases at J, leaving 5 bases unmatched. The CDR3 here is CASSQTWTSGRADTQYF. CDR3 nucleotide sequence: TGTGCCAGCAGCCAGACCTGGACTAGCGGGAGGGCAGATACGCAGTATTTT.

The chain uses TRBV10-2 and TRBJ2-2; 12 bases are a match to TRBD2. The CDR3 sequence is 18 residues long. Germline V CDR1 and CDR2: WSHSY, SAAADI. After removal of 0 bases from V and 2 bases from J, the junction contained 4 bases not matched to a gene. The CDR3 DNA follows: TGCGCCAGCAGTGAGTCGGCTAGCGGGAGGGGTAACACCGGGGAGCTGTTTTTT. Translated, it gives CASSESASGRGNTGELFF.

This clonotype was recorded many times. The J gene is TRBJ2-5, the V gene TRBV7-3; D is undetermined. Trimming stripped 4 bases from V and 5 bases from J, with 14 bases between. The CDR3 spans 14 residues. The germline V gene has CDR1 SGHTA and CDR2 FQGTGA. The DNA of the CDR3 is TGTGCCAGCAGCTCCGGGCCCTCGCCTGAGACCCAGTACTTC. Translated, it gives CASSSGPSPETQYF. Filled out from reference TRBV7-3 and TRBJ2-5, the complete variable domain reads GAGVSQTPSNKVTEKGKYVELRCDPISGHTALYWYRQSLGQGPEFLIYFQGTGAADDSGLPNDRFFAVRPEGSVSTLKIQRTERGDSAVYLCASSSGPSPETQYFGPGTRLLVL.

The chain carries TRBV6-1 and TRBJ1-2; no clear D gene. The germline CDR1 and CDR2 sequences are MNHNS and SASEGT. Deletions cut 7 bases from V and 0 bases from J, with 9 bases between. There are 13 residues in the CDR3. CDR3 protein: CASISPTNYGYTF. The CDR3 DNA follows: TGTGCCAGCATATCACCGACTAACTATGGCTACACCTTC.

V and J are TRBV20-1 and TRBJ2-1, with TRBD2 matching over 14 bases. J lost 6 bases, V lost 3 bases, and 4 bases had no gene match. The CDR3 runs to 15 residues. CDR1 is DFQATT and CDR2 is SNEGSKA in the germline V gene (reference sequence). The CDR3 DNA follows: TGCAGTGCTAGCGGGACTAGCGGGAGACCCAATGAGCAGTTCTTC. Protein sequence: CSASGTSGRPNEQFF.

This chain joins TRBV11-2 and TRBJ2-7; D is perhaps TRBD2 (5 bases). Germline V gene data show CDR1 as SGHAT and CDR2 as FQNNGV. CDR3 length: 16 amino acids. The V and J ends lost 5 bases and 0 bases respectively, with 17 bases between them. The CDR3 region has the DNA TGTGCCAGCAGCCGGAGCGACGGACTGAGCTCCTACGAGCAGTACTTC. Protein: CASSRSDGLSSYEQYF.

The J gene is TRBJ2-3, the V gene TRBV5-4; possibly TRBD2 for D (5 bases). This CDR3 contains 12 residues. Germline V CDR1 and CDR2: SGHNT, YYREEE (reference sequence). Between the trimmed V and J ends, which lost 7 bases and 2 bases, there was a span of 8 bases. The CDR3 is CASGGHTDTQYF. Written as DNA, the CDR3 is TGTGCCAGCGGAGGCCACACAGATACGCAGTATTTT.

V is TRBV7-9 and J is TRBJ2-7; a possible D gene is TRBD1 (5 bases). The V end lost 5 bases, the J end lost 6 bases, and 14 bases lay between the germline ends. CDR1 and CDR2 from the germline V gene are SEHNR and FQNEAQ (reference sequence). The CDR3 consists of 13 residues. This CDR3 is CASSRPTQGEQYF. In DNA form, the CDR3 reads TGTGCCAGCAGCCGTCCGACTCAGGGCGAGCAGTACTTC. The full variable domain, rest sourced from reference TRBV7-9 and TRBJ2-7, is DTGVSQNPRHKITKRGQNVTFRCDPISEHNRLYWYRQTLGQGPEFLTYFQNEAQLEKSRLLSDRFSAERPKGSFSTLEIQRTEQGDSAMYLCASSRPTQGEQYFGPGTRLTVT.

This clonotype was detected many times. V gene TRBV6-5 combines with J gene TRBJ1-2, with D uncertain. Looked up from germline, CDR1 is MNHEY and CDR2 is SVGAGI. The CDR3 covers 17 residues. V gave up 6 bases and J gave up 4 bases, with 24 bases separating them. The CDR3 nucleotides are TGTGCCAGCAGAACCCCCCGCACCCCCGTTTGGCTCTATGGCTACACCTTC. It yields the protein CASRTPRTPVWLYGYTF.

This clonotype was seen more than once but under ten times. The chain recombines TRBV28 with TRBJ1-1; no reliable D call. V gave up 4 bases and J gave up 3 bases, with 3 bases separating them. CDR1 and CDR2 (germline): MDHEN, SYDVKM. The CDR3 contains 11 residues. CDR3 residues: CASSSHTEAFF. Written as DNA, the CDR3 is TGTGCCAGCAGTTCCCACACTGAAGCTTTCTTT.

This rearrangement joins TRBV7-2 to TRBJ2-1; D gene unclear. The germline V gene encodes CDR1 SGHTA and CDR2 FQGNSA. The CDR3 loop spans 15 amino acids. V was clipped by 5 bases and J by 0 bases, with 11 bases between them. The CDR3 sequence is CASSVTWSSYNEQFF. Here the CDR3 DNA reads TGTGCCAGCAGCGTCACCTGGAGCTCCTACAATGAGCAGTTCTTC.

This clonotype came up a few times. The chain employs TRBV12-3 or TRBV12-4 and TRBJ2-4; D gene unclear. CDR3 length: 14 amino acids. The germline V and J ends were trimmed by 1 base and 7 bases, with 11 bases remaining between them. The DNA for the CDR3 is TGTGCCAGCAGTTTAGGTTACACTGGGAACATTCAGTACTTC. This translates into CASSLGYTGNIQYF.

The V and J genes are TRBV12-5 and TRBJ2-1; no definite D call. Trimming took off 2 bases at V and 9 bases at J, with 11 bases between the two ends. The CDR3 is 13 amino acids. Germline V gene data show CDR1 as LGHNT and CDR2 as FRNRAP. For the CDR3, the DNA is TGTGCTAGTGGTTTGTTGGCTGTGGGTGAGCAGTTCTTC. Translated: CASGLLAVGEQFF.

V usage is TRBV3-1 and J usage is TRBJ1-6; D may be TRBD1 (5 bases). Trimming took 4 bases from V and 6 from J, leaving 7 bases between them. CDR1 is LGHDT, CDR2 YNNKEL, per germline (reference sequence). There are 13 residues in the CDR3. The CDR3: CASSRGGNSPLHF. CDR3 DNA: TGTGCCAGCAGCCGGGGGGGTAATTCACCCCTCCACTTT. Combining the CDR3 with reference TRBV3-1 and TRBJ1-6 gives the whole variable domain DTAVSQTPKYLVTQMGNDKSIKCEQNLGHDTMYWYKQDSKKFLKIMFSYNNKELIINETVPNRFSPKSPDKAHLNLHINSLELGDSAVYFCASSRGGNSPLHFGNGTRLTVT.

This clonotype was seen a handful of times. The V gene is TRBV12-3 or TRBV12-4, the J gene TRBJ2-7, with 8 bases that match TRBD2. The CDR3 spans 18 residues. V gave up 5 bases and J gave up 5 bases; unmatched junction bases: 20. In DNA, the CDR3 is TGTGCCAGCAGTCCCCTCTCCCCGGGCCAGCGGGAGCCCCACGAGCAGTACTTC. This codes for CASSPLSPGQREPHEQYF.

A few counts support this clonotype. CDR3 amino acids: CASSLRDREEETQYF. The CDR3 coding sequence is TGCGCCAGCAGCTTACGGGACAGGGAGGAAGAGACCCAGTACTTC. The chain employs TRBV5-1 and TRBJ2-5; TRBD1 aligns across 9 bases. The V gene's germline CDR1 is SGHRS and CDR2 YFSETQ. The length of the CDR3 is 15 residues. The trim removed 2 bases at V and 3 bases at J, leaving 5 bases unmatched.